The T cell receptor beta chain under discussion was sequenced for a study of T cell changes during pregnancy in multiple sclerosis. The protocol was immunoSEQ multiplex PCR, while the TCRdb copy is restricted to in-frame clones and leaves out a portion. The table includes 38,000 or so clones, about 91% detected once. CDR1 is SGHKS, CDR2 YYEKEE, per germline (reference sequence). CDR3 length: 16 residues. The V and J ends lost 2 bases and 2 bases respectively, with 14 bases between them. This receptor was obtained from a female donor with multiple sclerosis, enrolled in a pregnancy study. This sequence joins TRBV5-5 and TRBJ2-1; TRBD2 is a possible D gene (6 bases). The source was CD8+ T cells from peripheral blood mononuclear cells, collected before pregnancy. The CDR3 nucleotides read TGTGCCAGCAGCTTCTTAGGGGAGGATCCCTACAATGAGCAGTTCTTC. Protein sequence: CASSFLGEDPYNEQFF.